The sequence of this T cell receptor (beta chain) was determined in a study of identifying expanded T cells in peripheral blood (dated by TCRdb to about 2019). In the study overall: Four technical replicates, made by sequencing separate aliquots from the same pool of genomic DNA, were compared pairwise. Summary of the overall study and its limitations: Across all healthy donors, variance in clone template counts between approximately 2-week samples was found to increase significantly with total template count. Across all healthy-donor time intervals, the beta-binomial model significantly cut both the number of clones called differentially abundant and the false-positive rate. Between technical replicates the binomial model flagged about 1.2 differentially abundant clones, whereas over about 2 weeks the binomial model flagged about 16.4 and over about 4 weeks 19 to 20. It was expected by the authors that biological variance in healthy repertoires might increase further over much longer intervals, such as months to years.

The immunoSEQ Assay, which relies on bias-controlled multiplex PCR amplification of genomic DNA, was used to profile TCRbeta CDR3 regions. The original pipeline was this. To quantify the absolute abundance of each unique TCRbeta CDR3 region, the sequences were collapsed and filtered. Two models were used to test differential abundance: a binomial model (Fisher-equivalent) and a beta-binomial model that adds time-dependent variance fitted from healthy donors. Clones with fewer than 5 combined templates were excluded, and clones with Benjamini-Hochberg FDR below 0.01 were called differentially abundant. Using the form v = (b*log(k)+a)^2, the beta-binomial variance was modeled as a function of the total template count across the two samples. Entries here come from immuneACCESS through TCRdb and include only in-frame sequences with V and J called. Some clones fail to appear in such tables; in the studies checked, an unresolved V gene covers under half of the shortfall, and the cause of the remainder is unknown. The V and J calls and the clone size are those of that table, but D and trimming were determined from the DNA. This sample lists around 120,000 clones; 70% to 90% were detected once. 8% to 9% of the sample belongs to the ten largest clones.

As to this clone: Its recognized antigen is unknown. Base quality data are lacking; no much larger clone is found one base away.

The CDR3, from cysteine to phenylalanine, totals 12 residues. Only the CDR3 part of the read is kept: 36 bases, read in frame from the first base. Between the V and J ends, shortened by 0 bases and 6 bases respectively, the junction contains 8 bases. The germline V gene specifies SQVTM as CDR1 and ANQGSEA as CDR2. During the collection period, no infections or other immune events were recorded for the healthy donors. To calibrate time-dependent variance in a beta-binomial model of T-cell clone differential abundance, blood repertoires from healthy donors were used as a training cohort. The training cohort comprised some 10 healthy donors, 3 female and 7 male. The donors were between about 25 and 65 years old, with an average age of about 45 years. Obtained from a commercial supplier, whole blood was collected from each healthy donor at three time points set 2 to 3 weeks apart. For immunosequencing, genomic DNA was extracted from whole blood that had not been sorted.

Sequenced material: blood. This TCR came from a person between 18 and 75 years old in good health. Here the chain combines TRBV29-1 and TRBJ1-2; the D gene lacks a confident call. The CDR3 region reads CSVEDRVHGYTF. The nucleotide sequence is TGCAGCGTTGAAGATAGGGTCCATGGCTACACCTTC.